This entry lists 27 T cell receptor beta chains sequenced from one sample in a study of blood T cell repertoires in COVID-19. Using immunoSEQ multiplex PCR, the repertoire was profiled, and TCRdb retains in-frame clones only, with some absent. The top ten hold over 3.5% of the sample, which has fewer than 400,000 clones, approximately 84% seen once. Sample: PBMCs or T cells enriched from blood (not recorded which). Source of these receptors: a man under 40 who had recovered from COVID-19.

Only a few counts were recorded for this clone. V usage is TRBV29-1 and J usage is TRBJ2-1, with D tentatively TRBD2 (6 bases). This CDR3 spans 14 amino acids. The V gene lost 5 bases and the J gene lost 0 bases, with 11 bases spanning the gap. CDR1 and CDR2 (germline): SQVTM, ANQGSEA. The CDR3 bases are TGCAGCGTTAAGGAGCGGGCCTCCTACAATGAGCAGTTCTTC. It translates to CSVKERASYNEQFF.

This clone has just a few counts. V and J are TRBV19 and TRBJ1-1, with 7 bases fitting TRBD1. CDR3 length: 13 amino acids. Losses at the gene ends were 6 bases for V and 4 bases for J; bases not matched to a gene: 5. Germline V gene sequence: CDR1 LNHDA, CDR2 SQIVND (reference sequence). The CDR3 DNA is TGTGCCAGTAGAAACAGGGGAGGCACTGAAGCTTTCTTT. It translates to CASRNRGGTEAFF.

The genes are TRBV7-6 and TRBJ2-2; 7 nucleotides line up with TRBD1. The CDR3 runs 16 residues. The germline V gene encodes CDR1 SGHVS and CDR2 FNYEAQ. V dropped 5 bases and J dropped 6; count of bases not matched to a gene: 12. CDR3 protein: CASSPQEQGLAGELFF. CDR3 sequence (DNA): TGTGCCAGCAGCCCACAGGAACAGGGGTTGGCCGGGGAGCTGTTTTTT.

The count of this clone is one. The CDR3 sequence is CASSYSALADYNEQFF. The DNA of the CDR3 is TGTGCCAGCAGTTACTCTGCTCTAGCGGATTACAATGAGCAGTTCTTC. V gene TRBV6-5 combines with J gene TRBJ2-1; 7 nucleotides align to TRBD2. Germline V CDR1 and CDR2: MNHEY, SVGAGI. CDR3 length: 16 amino acids. V shed 0 bases and J 4 bases; nucleotides not matched to a gene: 6.

The V gene is TRBV4-1, the J gene TRBJ2-6; D might be TRBD1 (6 bases). The CDR3 loop spans 17 amino acids. The germline CDR1 and CDR2 sequences are MGHRA and YSYEKL. With 1 base removed from V and 2 bases from J, the gap between germline ends came to 12 bases. The CDR3 nucleotides are TGCGCCAGCAGCCAAGGCGTTGGGGGCACTGGGGCCAACGTCCTGACTTTC. This encodes CASSQGVGGTGANVLTF.

The chain is built from TRBV10-1 and TRBJ2-3; TRBD2 matches 7 bases. CDR3 length equals 15 residues. Germline CDR1 and CDR2: WNHNN and SYGVQD (reference sequence). V gave up 3 bases and J gave up 4 bases; unmatched junction bases: 7. The CDR3 sequence is CASSEYREEADTQYF. The CDR3 coding sequence is TGCGCCAGCAGTGAATATCGGGAGGAGGCAGATACGCAGTATTTT.

This clone was seen only a few times. The chain links TRBV7-9 to TRBJ2-2, with TRBD2 identical over 8 bases. J lost 5 bases, V lost 8 bases, and 13 bases had no gene match. The CDR3 length is 16 residues. Germline values: CDR1 SEHNR, CDR2 FQNEAQ (reference sequence). CDR3 amino acids: CASDAGGGTATGELFF. The CDR3 DNA sequence: TGTGCCAGCGACGCGGGGGGCGGGACCGCGACCGGGGAGCTGTTTTTT. Full variable domain (remainder filled in from reference TRBV7-9 and TRBJ2-2): DTGVSQNPRHKITKRGQNVTFRCDPISEHNRLYWYRQTLGQGPEFLTYFQNEAQLEKSRLLSDRFSAERPKGSFSTLEIQRTEQGDSAMYLCASDAGGGTATGELFFGEGSRLTVL.

The rearrangement uses TRBV18 and TRBJ1-1, with a tentative D call TRBD1 (5 bases). Looked up from germline, CDR1 is KGHSH and CDR2 is LQKENI. The CDR3 has 17 amino acids. Trimming removed 3 bases at V and 2 bases at J, with 19 bases between. The CDR3 spells CASSPPKPTGTNTEAFF. In nucleotides, the CDR3 is TGTGCCAGCTCACCGCCTAAGCCCACAGGAACCAACACTGAAGCTTTCTTT.

This chain connects TRBV3-1 (or the pseudogene TRBV3-2) to TRBJ2-5, with D possibly matching TRBD1 (6 bases). The CDR3 length is 14 residues. The V end lost 3 bases, the J end lost 0 bases, and 8 bases lay between the germline ends. CDR1 is LGHDT and CDR2 is YNNKEL in the germline V gene (reference sequence). In DNA, the CDR3 is TGTGCCAGCAGCCATGACAGGAACCAAGAGACCCAGTACTTC. Its protein is CASSHDRNQETQYF.

The chain links TRBV5-1 to TRBJ1-5; TRBD1 might be the D (5 bases). Trimming shortened V by 0 bases and J by 4 bases, and 8 bases separated the two germline ends. From germline, CDR1 is SGHRS and CDR2 YFSETQ. The length of the CDR3 is 14 residues. The CDR3 bases are TGCGCCAGCAGCTTGGAGGGGATAAATCAGCCCCAGCATTTT. Translated: CASSLEGINQPQHF.

The CDR3, as DNA: TGCGCCAGTAAGGGGACTAGCGGAGCCCCGGATACGCAGTATTTT. Its protein is CASKGTSGAPDTQYF. The rearrangement links TRBV10-1 to TRBJ2-3; TRBD2 agrees at 11 bases. J was trimmed by 6 bases and V by 9 bases; bases with no gene match: 11. Germline assignment: CDR1 WNHNN and CDR2 SYGVQD (reference sequence). The CDR3 is 15 amino acids.

This chain uses TRBV30 with TRBJ1-5, with a possible D match to TRBD1 (5 bases). V shed 3 bases and J shed 1 base, with 13 bases lying between them. From germline, CDR1 is GTSNPN and CDR2 SVGIG (reference sequence). CDR3 length equals 15 residues. The CDR3 coding sequence is TGTGCCTGGAGCTGGGGGAGGGGAAGCAATCAGCCCCAGCATTTT. It specifies CAWSWGRGSNQPQHF.

This clone was observed a handful of times. The genes are TRBV19 and TRBJ1-6; D is possibly TRBD1 (6 bases). Germline CDR1 is LNHDA and CDR2 is SQIVND (reference sequence). This CDR3 comprises 16 residues. V was trimmed by 5 bases and J by 7 bases, leaving 18 bases between them. The CDR3 region is CASSVSRGEGNSPLHF. CDR3 nucleotide sequence: TGTGCCAGTAGTGTTAGCAGGGGTGAGGGCAATTCACCCCTCCACTTT.

The CDR3: CASSALRDTQYF. The CDR3 DNA sequence: TGTGCCAGCAGCGCGCTCCGAGATACGCAGTATTTT. The J gene is TRBJ2-3, the V gene TRBV7-2; D is uncertain. V lost 5 bases and J 5 bases, leaving 8 bases between the germline ends. The CDR3 runs 12 residues. Germline V gene data show CDR1 as SGHTA and CDR2 as FQGNSA.

This clone was picked up one time. The genes are TRBV6-5 and TRBJ2-5, with a tentative D call TRBD2 (6 bases). This CDR3 has 14 residues. The germline V gene has CDR1 MNHEY and CDR2 SVGAGI. Trimming took off 2 bases at V and 2 bases at J, with 9 bases between the two ends. The CDR3: CASSYGTLQETQYF. CDR3 DNA: TGTGCCAGCAGTTACGGGACTCTACAAGAGACCCAGTACTTC.

This clone was detected a few times. This chain links TRBV6-4 with TRBJ2-2; 7 bases fit TRBD1. The ends lost 0 bases at V and 6 bases at J; junction bases unmatched: 4. Germline CDR1 is MRHNA and CDR2 is SNTAGT. CDR3 size: 15 residues. Here the CDR3 DNA reads TGTGCCAGCAGTGACTCGACCCAGGGGGCCGGGGAGCTGTTTTTT. Protein product: CASSDSTQGAGELFF.

This chain links TRBV6-5 with TRBJ1-1; 8 bases agree with TRBD1. This CDR3 comprises 14 residues. Germline V lookup: CDR1 MNHEY, CDR2 SVGAGI. V lost 6 bases to trimming and J lost 6 bases; unmatched junction nucleotides: 9. This CDR3 reads CASRAGGTRSEAFF. CDR3 DNA: TGTGCCAGCAGAGCAGGGGGCACAAGGTCTGAAGCTTTCTTT.

The V call is TRBV18, the J call TRBJ2-7; D is undetermined. V was pared by 3 bases and J by 4 bases, with 10 bases between. This CDR3 is 13 amino acids long. Germline loops: CDR1 KGHSH, CDR2 LQKENI. Here the CDR3 reads CASSPSLFYEQYF. The CDR3 nucleotides read TGTGCCAGCTCACCTTCTCTGTTTTACGAGCAGTACTTC. The variable domain in full, with the rest retrieved from reference TRBV18 and TRBJ2-7, is NAGVMQNPRHLVRRRGQEARLRCSPMKGHSHVYWYRQLPEEGLKFMVYLQKENIIDESGMPKERFSAEFPKEGPSILRIQQVVRGDSAAYFCASSPSLFYEQYFGPGTRLTVT.

This clone was recorded a few times. The rearrangement uses TRBV6-5 and TRBJ1-2, with TRBD1 as a possible D gene (5 bases). CDR3 length: 12 residues. CDR1 is MNHEY and CDR2 is SVGAGI in the germline V gene. Trimming left V 11 bases short and J 3 bases short, with 13 bases between. The CDR3 sequence is CAQKGLDYGYTF. The CDR3 nucleotides are TGTGCCCAGAAGGGGTTGGACTATGGCTACACCTTC.

This clone was picked up one time. The chain links TRBV6-5 to TRBJ2-7; 10 bases align to TRBD1. This CDR3 spans 13 amino acids. The V gene's germline CDR1 is MNHEY and CDR2 SVGAGI. The junction had 5 bases not matched to a gene; V was cut back by 10 bases and J by 2 bases. The CDR3 here is CATGQGDAYEQYF. Here the CDR3 DNA reads TGTGCCACCGGACAGGGGGACGCCTACGAGCAGTACTTC.

Points on this clone: The sample has other DNA sequences that encode this CDR3 too. The chain is built from TRBV5-1 and TRBJ2-3, with TRBD1 as a possible D gene (5 bases). CDR3 length: 15 amino acids. The germline V and J ends were trimmed by 1 base and 0 bases, with 9 bases remaining between them. Germline V gene lookup returns CDR1 SGHRS and CDR2 YFSETQ. The CDR3 region is CASSLSRGSTDTQYF. The CDR3 DNA follows: TGCGCCAGCAGCTTGAGTAGGGGAAGCACAGATACGCAGTATTTT.

The CDR3 sequence is CATRLAGTYEQYF. CDR3 DNA: TGCGCCACCCGACTAGCGGGGACCTACGAGCAGTACTTC. This rearrangement joins TRBV10-2 to TRBJ2-7; the match to TRBD2 covers 11 bases. The CDR3 is made up of 13 amino acids. V was clipped by 10 bases and J by 2 bases; unmatched bases: 4. Germline assignment: CDR1 WSHSY and CDR2 SAAADI.

This clone was recorded a few times. The chain employs TRBV6-6 and TRBJ2-5; 11 bases agree with TRBD2. CDR3 length: 14 amino acids. Germline V gene lookup returns CDR1 MNHNY and CDR2 SVGAGI (reference sequence). V shed 6 bases and J 5 bases; nucleotides not matched to a gene: 5. Here the CDR3 DNA reads TGTGCCAGCAGAATAGCGGGGGGGGTGGAGACCCAGTACTTC. Protein product: CASRIAGGVETQYF.

The chain employs TRBV19 and TRBJ2-7; D unresolved. V lost 4 bases, J lost 3 bases, and 10 bases lay in between. From germline, CDR1 is LNHDA and CDR2 SQIVND (reference sequence). The CDR3 has 13 residues. This chain's CDR3 is CASSTQLLYEQYF. CDR3 nucleotides: TGTGCCAGTAGTACCCAACTCCTCTACGAGCAGTACTTC.

The rearrangement uses TRBV11-2 and TRBJ2-5; 7 bases match TRBD2. V gave up 1 base and J gave up 5 bases; unmatched junction bases: 4. Germline V gene data show CDR1 as SGHAT and CDR2 as FQNNGV. This CDR3 is 14 amino acids long. Written as DNA, the CDR3 is TGTGCCAGCAGCTTAGTGGGAGGGACGGAGACCCAGTACTTC. Protein sequence: CASSLVGGTETQYF.

The V call is TRBV5-1, the J call TRBJ2-2; perhaps TRBD2 as D (5 bases). Germline-derived CDR1 and CDR2 are SGHRS and YFSETQ. V was pared by 7 bases and J by 0 bases, with 13 bases between. The CDR3 extends over 15 amino acids. The CDR3 sequence is CASYRSVTNTGELFF. DNA of the CDR3: TGCGCCAGCTATCGTAGCGTGACGAACACCGGGGAGCTGTTTTTT.

The V call is TRBV7-8, the J call TRBJ1-1; D is ambiguous. Germline CDR1 SGHVS, CDR2 FQNEAQ. The CDR3 sequence is 14 residues long. Trimming shortened V by 1 base and J by 5 bases, and 11 bases separated the two germline ends. The CDR3 spells CASSLGLGRTEAFF. CDR3 nucleotides: TGTGCCAGCAGCTTAGGGTTAGGGAGGACTGAAGCTTTCTTT.